These 2 T cell receptor beta chains originate from one sample sequenced in a study of T cell clonality in common variable immunodeficiency. Repertoires were generated with immunoSEQ multiplex PCR, while TCRdb's copy carries only in-frame clones and drops some. Sampling found tens of thousands of clones, none seen once. The sample comprised peripheral blood mononuclear cells. The receptors here all came from a person aged 18 to 70 in good health.

The table lists this clone with many counts. From the germline J gene comes the end of the CDR3, since the read stops 3 residues before it. This chain links TRBV7-2 with TRBJ1-2; D may be TRBD1 (5 bases). This CDR3 region has 15 residues. The germline gives CDR1 SGHTA, CDR2 FQGNSA. V was pared by 4 bases and J by 7 bases, with 19 bases between. The part of the CDR3 DNA that was read is TGTGCCAGCAGCTCGGCTTCCTCAGGGAGAGGTGGC. It encodes CASSSASSGRGG. The entire CDR3 reads CASSSASSGRGGYTF.

In its sample, this clone was seen many times. The observed sequence ends 3 residues before the CDR3 terminus, with the missing tail filled in from the germline J gene. The rearrangement links TRBV5-4 to TRBJ2-7, with D possibly being TRBD1 or TRBD2 (6 bases each). The ends were cut back, 4 bases at V and 4 bases at J, with 15 bases in the middle. CDR3 length: 14 residues. The germline V gene encodes CDR1 SGHNT and CDR2 YYREEE (reference sequence). The DNA read from the CDR3 is TGTGCCAGCAGCCTCGCGGCGGGACAATACGAG. Protein: CASSLAAGQYE. The complete CDR3 reads CASSLAAGQYEQYF.